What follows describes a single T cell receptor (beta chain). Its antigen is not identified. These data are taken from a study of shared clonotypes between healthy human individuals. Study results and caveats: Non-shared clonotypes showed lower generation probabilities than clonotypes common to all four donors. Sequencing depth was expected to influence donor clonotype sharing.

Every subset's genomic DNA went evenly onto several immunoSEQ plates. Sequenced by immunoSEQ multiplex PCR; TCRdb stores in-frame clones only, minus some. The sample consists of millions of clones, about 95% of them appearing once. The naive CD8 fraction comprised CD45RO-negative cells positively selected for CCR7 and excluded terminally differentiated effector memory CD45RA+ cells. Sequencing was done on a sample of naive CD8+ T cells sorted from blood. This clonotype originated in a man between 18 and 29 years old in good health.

The CDR3 protein is CASSLYTGELFF. CDR3 nucleotides: TGTGCCAGCAGTTTGTACACCGGGGAGCTGTTTTTT. This sequence joins TRBV6-5 and TRBJ2-2, with D unresolved. With 4 bases removed from V and 3 bases from J, the gap between germline ends came to 3 bases. Looked up from germline, CDR1 is MNHEY and CDR2 is SVGAGI. The length of the CDR3 is 12 residues.